This TCR beta chain originates from a study of T cell clonality in common variable immunodeficiency. Whole-study results and caveats: Compared with healthy controls, CVID subjects showed increased TCRbeta clonality, mostly in about a third. CVID patient heterogeneity limited repertoire-clinical complication correlations.

Ten or more counts support this clone. What it recognizes is unknown. The read halts 3 residues ahead of the CDR3 end, with the missing end drawn from the germline J gene. The CDR3 extends over 17 amino acids. The germline V gene encodes CDR1 LNHDA and CDR2 SQIVND (reference sequence). V lost 3 bases, J lost 2 bases, and 9 bases stayed unmatched. Produced via immunoSEQ multiplex PCR; TCRdb's table is partial and in-frame only. This record lists some 60,000 clones, none seen once only, and the top ten clones contain approximately 1.7%. This receptor was taken from a person between 18 and 70 years old in good health. The chain links TRBV19 to TRBJ2-4; 8 nucleotides agree with TRBD2. The sequenced sample consisted of peripheral blood mononuclear cells. CDR3 DNA, as far as it was read: TGTGCCAGTAGTATCCCTGGCGGGAGGAATACCAAAAACATT. This sequence encodes CASSIPGGRNTKNI. The whole CDR3 protein reads CASSIPGGRNTKNIQYF. Based on the CDR3 plus reference TRBV19 and TRBJ2-4, the full variable domain is DGGITQSPKYLFRKEGQNVTLSCEQNLNHDAMYWYRQDPGQGLRLIYYSQIVNDFQKGDIAEGYSVSREKKESFPLTVTSAQKNPTAFYLCASSIPGGRNTKNIQYFGAGTRLSVL.